The clone carrying this T cell receptor (beta chain) came up a few times. As yet, its antigen is unknown. The TCRbeta library was prepared with unique molecular identifiers. TCRdb passed the PCR reads through MiXCR, listing each CDR3 protein once. This sample carries approximately 230,000 distinct CDR3 sequences, about 24% of them seen once, and the ten largest clones take under 5.5%. Germline CDR1 reads MGHDK; CDR2 reads SYGVNS. The CDR3 spans 13 residues. Between the trimmed V and J ends, which lost 6 bases and 6 bases, there was a span of 11 bases. These data come from a study of T-cell reconstitution after alpha-beta-depleted transplantation in children. General study findings and limits: Several hundred graft clones that had expanded were reportedly the source of alpha-beta T cells about two months after transplant. After transplant, high TCRbeta diversity at day 60 in some patients arose from surviving recipient T cells and thymic progenitors. Diversity and T-cell counts at one year after transplant derived mostly from new T cells.

The source is a female patient aged 2-9 years who had a stem cell transplant for congenital amegakaryocytic thrombocytopenia, so the T cells may come from the graft donor. This sample comprised PBMCs, mostly from graft donor cells, obtained 360 days after TCRalphabeta/CD19-depleted stem cell transplant. This chain uses TRBV25-1 with TRBJ2-2; D may be TRBD2 (6 bases). The CDR3 region has the DNA TGTGCCAGCAGATGGGGGGTTCCCGGGGAGCTGTTTTTT. Protein: CASRWGVPGELFF.